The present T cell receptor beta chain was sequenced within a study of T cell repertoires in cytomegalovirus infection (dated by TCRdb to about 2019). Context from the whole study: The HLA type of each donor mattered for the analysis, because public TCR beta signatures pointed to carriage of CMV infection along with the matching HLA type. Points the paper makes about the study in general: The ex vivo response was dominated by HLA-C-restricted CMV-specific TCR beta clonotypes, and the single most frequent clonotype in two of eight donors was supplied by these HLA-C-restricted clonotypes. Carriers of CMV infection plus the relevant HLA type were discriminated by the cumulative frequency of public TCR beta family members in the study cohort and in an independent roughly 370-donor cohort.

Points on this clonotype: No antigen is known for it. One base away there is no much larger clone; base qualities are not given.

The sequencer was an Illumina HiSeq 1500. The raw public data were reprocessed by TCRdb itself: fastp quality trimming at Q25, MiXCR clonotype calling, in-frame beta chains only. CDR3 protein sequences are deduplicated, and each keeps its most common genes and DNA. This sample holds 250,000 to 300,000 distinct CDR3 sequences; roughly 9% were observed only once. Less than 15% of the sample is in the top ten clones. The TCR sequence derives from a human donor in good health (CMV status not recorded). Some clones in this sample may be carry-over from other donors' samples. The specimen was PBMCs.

The CDR3 in this case is CASSQDRGLANEQFF. The DNA is as follows: TGCGCCAGCAGCCAAGATAGGGGACTAGCTAATGAGCAGTTCTTC. Recombination linked TRBV4-3 to TRBJ2-1, and 9 junction bases match TRBD2. According to the germline V gene, CDR1 reads LGHNA and CDR2 reads YSLEER. Measured from the cysteine to the phenylalanine, the CDR3 is 15 residues long. Of all the DNA, just the CDR3 is kept, 45 bases in frame from base 1. Germline trimming: 0 bases from V, 7 bases from J; junction bases outside gene matches: 4.